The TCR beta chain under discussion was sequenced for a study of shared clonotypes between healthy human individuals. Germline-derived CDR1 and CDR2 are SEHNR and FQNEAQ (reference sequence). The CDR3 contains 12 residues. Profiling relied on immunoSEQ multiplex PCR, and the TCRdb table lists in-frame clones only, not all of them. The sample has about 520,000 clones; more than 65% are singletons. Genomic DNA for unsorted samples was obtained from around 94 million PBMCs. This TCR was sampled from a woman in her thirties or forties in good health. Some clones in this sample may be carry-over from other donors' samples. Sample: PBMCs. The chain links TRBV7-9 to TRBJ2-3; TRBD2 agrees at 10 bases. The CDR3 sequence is CASGRDTDTQYF. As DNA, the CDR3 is TGTGCGAGCGGGAGGGACACAGATACGCAGTATTTT.